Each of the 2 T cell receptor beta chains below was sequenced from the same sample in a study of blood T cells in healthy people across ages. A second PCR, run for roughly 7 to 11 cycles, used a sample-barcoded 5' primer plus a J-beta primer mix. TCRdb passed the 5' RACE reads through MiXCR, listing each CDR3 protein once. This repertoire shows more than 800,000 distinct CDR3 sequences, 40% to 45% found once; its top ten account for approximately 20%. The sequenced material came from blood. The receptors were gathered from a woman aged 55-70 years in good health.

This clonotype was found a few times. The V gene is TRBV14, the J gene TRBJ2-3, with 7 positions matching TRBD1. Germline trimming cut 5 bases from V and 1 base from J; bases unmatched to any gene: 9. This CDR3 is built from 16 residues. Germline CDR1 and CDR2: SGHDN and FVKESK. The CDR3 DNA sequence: TGTGCCAGCAGCAAGCGGACAGGTCTTGGCACAGATACGCAGTATTTT. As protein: CASSKRTGLGTDTQYF.

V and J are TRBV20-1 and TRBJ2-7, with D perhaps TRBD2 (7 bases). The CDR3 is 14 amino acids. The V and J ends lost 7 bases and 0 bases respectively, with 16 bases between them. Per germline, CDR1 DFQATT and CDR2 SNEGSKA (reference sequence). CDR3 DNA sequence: TGCAGTGGGGGCGGGGGCCAGAGCTCCTACGAGCAGTACTTC. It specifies CSGGGGQSSYEQYF.